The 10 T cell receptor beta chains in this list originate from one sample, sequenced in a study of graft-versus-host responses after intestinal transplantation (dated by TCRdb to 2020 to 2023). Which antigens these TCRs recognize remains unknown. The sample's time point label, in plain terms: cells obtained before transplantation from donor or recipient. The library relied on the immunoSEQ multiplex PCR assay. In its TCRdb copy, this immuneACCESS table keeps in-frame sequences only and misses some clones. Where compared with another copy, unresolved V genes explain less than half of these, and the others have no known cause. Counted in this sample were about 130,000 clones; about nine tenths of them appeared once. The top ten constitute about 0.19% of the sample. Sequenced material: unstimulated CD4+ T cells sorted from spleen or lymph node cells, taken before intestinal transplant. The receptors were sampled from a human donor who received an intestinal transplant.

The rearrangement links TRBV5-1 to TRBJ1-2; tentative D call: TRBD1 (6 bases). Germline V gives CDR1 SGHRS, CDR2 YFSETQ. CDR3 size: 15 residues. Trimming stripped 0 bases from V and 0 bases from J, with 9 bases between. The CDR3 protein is CASSLDAGANYGYTF. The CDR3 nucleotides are TGCGCCAGCAGCTTGGACGCAGGGGCTAACTATGGCTACACCTTC.

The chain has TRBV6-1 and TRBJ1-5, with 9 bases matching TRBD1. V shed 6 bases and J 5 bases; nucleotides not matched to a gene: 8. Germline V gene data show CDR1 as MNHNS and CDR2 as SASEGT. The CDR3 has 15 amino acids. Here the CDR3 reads CASRLQGALYQPQHF. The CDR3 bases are TGTGCCAGCAGGTTACAGGGGGCTTTATATCAGCCCCAGCATTTT.

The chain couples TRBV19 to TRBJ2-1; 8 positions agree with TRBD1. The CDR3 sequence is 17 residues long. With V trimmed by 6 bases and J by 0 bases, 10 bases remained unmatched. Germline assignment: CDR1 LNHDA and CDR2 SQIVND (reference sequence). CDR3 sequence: CASRTGDPPSSYNEQFF. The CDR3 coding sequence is TGTGCCAGTAGGACAGGGGACCCTCCAAGCTCCTACAATGAGCAGTTCTTC. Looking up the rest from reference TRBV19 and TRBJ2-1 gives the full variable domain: DGGITQSPKYLFRKEGQNVTLSCEQNLNHDAMYWYRQDPGQGLRLIYYSQIVNDFQKGDIAEGYSVSREKKESFPLTVTSAQKNPTAFYLCASRTGDPPSSYNEQFFGPGTRLTVL.

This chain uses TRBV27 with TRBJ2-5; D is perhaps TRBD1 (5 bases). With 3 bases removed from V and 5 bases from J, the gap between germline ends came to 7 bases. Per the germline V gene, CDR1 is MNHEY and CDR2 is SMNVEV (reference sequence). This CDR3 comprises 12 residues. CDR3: CASSLKGETQYF. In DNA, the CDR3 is TGTGCCAGCAGTTTGAAGGGGGAGACCCAGTACTTC.

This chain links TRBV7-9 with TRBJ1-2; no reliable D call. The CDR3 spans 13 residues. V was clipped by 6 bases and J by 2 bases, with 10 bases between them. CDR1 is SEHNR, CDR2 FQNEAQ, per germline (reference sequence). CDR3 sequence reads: CASSSDTNYGYTF. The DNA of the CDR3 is TGTGCCAGCAGTTCTGATACAAACTATGGCTACACCTTC.

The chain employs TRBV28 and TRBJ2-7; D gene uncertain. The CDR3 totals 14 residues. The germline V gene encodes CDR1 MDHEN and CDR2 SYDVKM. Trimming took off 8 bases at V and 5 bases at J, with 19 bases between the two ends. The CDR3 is CASGVSPLNDEQYF. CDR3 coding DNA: TGTGCCAGCGGGGTGAGCCCGCTTAACGACGAGCAGTACTTC.

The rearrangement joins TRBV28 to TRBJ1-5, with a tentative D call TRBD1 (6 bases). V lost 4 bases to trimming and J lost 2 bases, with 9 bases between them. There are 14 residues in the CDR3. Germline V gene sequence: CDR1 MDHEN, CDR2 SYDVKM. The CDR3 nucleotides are TGTGCCAGCAGTTCCGGGGGGCGCAATCAGCCCCAGCATTTT. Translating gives CASSSGGRNQPQHF.

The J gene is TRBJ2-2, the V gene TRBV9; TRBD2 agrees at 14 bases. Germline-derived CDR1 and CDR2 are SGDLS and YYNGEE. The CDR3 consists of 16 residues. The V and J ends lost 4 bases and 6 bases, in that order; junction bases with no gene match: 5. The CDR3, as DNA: TGTGCCAGCAGCTCAAGACTAGCGGGAGGGCCCGGGGAGCTGTTTTTT. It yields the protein CASSSRLAGGPGELFF.

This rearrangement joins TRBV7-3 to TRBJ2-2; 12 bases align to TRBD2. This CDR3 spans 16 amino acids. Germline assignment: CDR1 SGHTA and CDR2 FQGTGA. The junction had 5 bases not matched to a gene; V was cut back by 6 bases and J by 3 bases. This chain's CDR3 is CASSRGLAGHTGELFF. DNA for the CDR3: TGTGCCAGCAGTCGCGGACTAGCGGGACACACCGGGGAGCTGTTTTTT.

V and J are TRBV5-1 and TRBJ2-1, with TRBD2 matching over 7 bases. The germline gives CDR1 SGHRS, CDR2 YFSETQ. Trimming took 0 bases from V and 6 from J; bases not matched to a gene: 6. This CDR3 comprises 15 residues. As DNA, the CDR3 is TGCGCCAGCAGCTTGGTAGTAGCGGGTAGCAATGAGCAGTTCTTC. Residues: CASSLVVAGSNEQFF.